The clone carrying this TCR beta chain was seen a handful of times. Its antigen is unidentified. Sequence at one end of the junction differs from germline and may be a read error. The authors ran a second PCR of 7 to 11 cycles using a sample-barcoded 5' primer and a J-beta primer mix. Each TCR beta cDNA got a 12-nucleotide random molecular identifier. There were at least 3 million CDR3-containing paired-end reads obtained from each sample. TCRdb re-analysed the 5' RACE reads in MiXCR, keeping a single row per CDR3 protein. The table lists 540,000 or so distinct CDR3 sequences, roughly a quarter of them singletons. This sample is part of a study of blood T cells in healthy people across ages. This CDR3 has 13 amino acids. Germline V CDR1 and CDR2: MNHNS, SASEGT. Study findings and constraints: Samples with more naive T cells showed higher observed beta diversity.

The chain links TRBV6-1 to TRBJ1-1, with 7 bases matching TRBD1. This sequence originates from a woman in her 70s in good health. The sequenced sample was blood. The CDR3 nucleotides read TGTGCCAGCAGTCTATACGGGGGGACAGCTAACCTCTTT. Translating it yields CASSLYGGTANLF.